Below are 26 T cell receptor beta chains sequenced from a single sample in a study of PD-1 blockade in classical Hodgkin lymphoma. Using immunoSEQ multiplex PCR, the repertoire was profiled, and TCRdb retains in-frame clones only, with some absent. The sample contains around 65,000 clones, about 87% of which appear only once. Each patient's relapse followed autologous stem cell transplantation, and brentuximab vedotin exposure varied. The source was peripheral blood mononuclear cells (PBMCs), collected at baseline. These receptors came from a human donor with classical Hodgkin lymphoma.

This chain joins TRBV10-2 and TRBJ1-1; no reliable D call. This CDR3 spans 13 amino acids. V gave up 4 bases and J gave up 5 bases, with 11 bases separating them. Looked up from germline, CDR1 is WSHSY and CDR2 is SAAADI. In nucleotides, the CDR3 is TGCGCCAGCAGTGGTACCCTGGGGACTGAAGCTTTCTTT. It encodes CASSGTLGTEAFF.

The chain carries TRBV6-6 and TRBJ2-3; tentatively, D is TRBD1 (5 bases). The V end was cut by 2 bases, the J end by 2 bases, with 11 bases between. The CDR3 totals 15 residues. Per the germline V gene, CDR1 is MNHNY and CDR2 is SVGAGI (reference sequence). This CDR3 reads CASSYQGIHTDTQYF. The CDR3 region has the DNA TGTGCCAGCAGTTACCAGGGTATACACACAGATACGCAGTATTTT.

This rearrangement joins TRBV11-2 to TRBJ2-3; 9 bases fit TRBD1. Germline lookup yields CDR1 SGHAT and CDR2 FQNNGV. J gave up 2 bases and V 1 base, and 7 bases lay outside the gene matches. The CDR3 contains 17 residues. The CDR3 DNA reads as TGTGCCAGCAGCTTAGCGAGGCGGGACAGGGTCACAGATACGCAGTATTTT. Translated, it gives CASSLARRDRVTDTQYF.

V is TRBV15 and J is TRBJ2-3; the match to TRBD1 covers 7 bases. Germline V CDR1 and CDR2: LNHNV, YYDKDF (reference sequence). CDR3 length equals 18 residues. Trimming took 2 bases from V and 2 from J; bases not matched to a gene: 13. This CDR3 reads CATSRSPYRTGVTDTQYF. In DNA form, the CDR3 reads TGTGCCACCAGCAGATCTCCCTATAGAACAGGGGTCACAGATACGCAGTATTTT. Supplemented by reference TRBV15 and TRBJ2-3, the full variable domain reads DAMVIQNPRYQVTQFGKPVTLSCSQTLNHNVMYWYQQKSSQAPKLLFHYYDKDFNNEADTPDNFQSRRPNTSFCFLDIRSPGLGDTAMYLCATSRSPYRTGVTDTQYFGPGTRLTVL.

J is TRBJ1-5 and V is TRBV7-6; 9 positions agree with TRBD1. Germline V gene lookup returns CDR1 SGHVS and CDR2 FNYEAQ. V trimming: 5 bases; J trimming: 0 bases; junction bases outside the gene matches: 14. The CDR3 length is 19 residues. Written as DNA, the CDR3 is TGTGCCAGCAGCCCCGCCGGGACAGGGTCACGATATAGCAATCAGCCCCAGCATTTT. Translation: CASSPAGTGSRYSNQPQHF.

The V call is TRBV5-6, the J call TRBJ2-1; unclear D gene. The germline gives CDR1 SGHDT, CDR2 YYEEEE. The ends were cut back, 0 bases at V and 3 bases at J, with 7 bases in the middle. The CDR3 has 14 residues. The CDR3 is CASSLGFDYNEQFF. CDR3 DNA: TGTGCCAGCAGCTTGGGGTTCGACTACAATGAGCAGTTCTTC.

J is TRBJ1-6 and V is TRBV2; D perhaps matches TRBD1 (5 bases). CDR3 length: 15 residues. Germline values: CDR1 SNHLY, CDR2 FYNNEI. Trimming removed 8 bases from V and 0 bases from J, with 11 bases in between. CDR3 in amino acids: CASLRQSSYNSPLHF. DNA of the CDR3: TGTGCCAGCTTACGACAGAGCTCCTATAATTCACCCCTCCACTTT.

Only a few counts were recorded for this clone. The chain combines TRBV6-6 with TRBJ1-4, with a tentative D call TRBD1 (5 bases). Between the trimmed V and J ends, which lost 0 bases and 7 bases, there was a span of 15 bases. Germline V CDR1 and CDR2: MNHNY, SVGAGI (reference sequence). The CDR3 extends over 16 amino acids. The chain's CDR3 is CASSYSSWTGGEKLFF. The CDR3 coding sequence is TGTGCCAGCAGTTACTCGTCATGGACGGGGGGTGAAAAACTGTTTTTT.

The V call is TRBV7-6, the J call TRBJ2-7; 9 nucleotides agree with TRBD1. CDR1 SGHVS and CDR2 FNYEAQ come from the germline V gene. This CDR3 region has 17 residues. J was trimmed by 2 bases and V by 2 bases; bases with no gene match: 10. The CDR3 protein is CASSLPGGRQGAYEQYF. DNA of the CDR3: TGTGCCAGCAGCTTACCAGGGGGGAGACAGGGGGCCTACGAGCAGTACTTC.

This clone was counted between two and nine times. The chain employs TRBV7-7 and TRBJ2-5; 8 bases align to TRBD1. The CDR3 runs 14 residues. Germline V CDR1 and CDR2: SSHAT, FNYEAQ (reference sequence). The V segment lost 5 bases and the J segment 3 bases; nucleotides outside the gene matches: 5. The CDR3 sequence is CASSVNRGEETQYF. CDR3 DNA sequence: TGTGCCAGCAGCGTTAACAGGGGGGAAGAGACCCAGTACTTC.

This clone appeared a single time. The rearrangement joins TRBV19 to TRBJ2-1, with unresolved D. The germline gives CDR1 LNHDA, CDR2 SQIVND (reference sequence). This CDR3 contains 15 residues. Between the trimmed V and J ends, which lost 2 bases and 6 bases, there was a span of 14 bases. The CDR3 nucleotides are TGTGCCAGTAGTATATCAGGCTTCGGTGGCAATGAGCAGTTCTTC. It codes for CASSISGFGGNEQFF.

The rearrangement uses TRBV14 and TRBJ2-7; D might be TRBD1 (5 bases). The CDR3 runs 16 residues. Trimming removed 0 bases from V and 4 bases from J, with 16 bases in between. From germline, CDR1 is SGHDN and CDR2 FVKESK. The CDR3 is CASSQEQGILYYEQYF. CDR3 in DNA: TGTGCCAGCAGCCAAGAGCAGGGAATCTTATATTACGAGCAGTACTTC.

V and J are TRBV7-9 and TRBJ2-3; either TRBD1 or TRBD2 may supply D (5 bases each). The germline CDR1 and CDR2 sequences are SEHNR and FQNEAQ (reference sequence). V lost 5 bases, J lost 3 bases, and 21 bases lay in between. The CDR3 spans 17 residues. CDR3 protein: CASSQRGGQTPTDTQYF. The CDR3 DNA reads as TGTGCCAGCAGCCAGAGGGGCGGACAAACACCTACAGATACGCAGTATTTT.

The V call is TRBV4-2, the J call TRBJ2-7; maybe TRBD2 (5 bases). The CDR3 has 15 residues. Trimming cost V 1 base and J 0 bases, with 10 bases left between them. The V gene's germline CDR1 is LGHNA and CDR2 YNFKEQ. The CDR3 spells CASSQAMGSSYEQYF. The CDR3 DNA follows: TGTGCCAGCAGCCAAGCTATGGGGAGCTCCTACGAGCAGTACTTC.

V is TRBV5-1 and J is TRBJ1-4; possibly TRBD1 for D (5 bases). CDR3 length: 13 amino acids. Germline values: CDR1 SGHRS, CDR2 YFSETQ. V was cut by 5 bases and J by 8 bases, with 13 bases left in between. The CDR3 loop is CASSFAGYEKLFF. Here the CDR3 DNA reads TGCGCCAGCAGTTTCGCAGGGTACGAAAAACTGTTTTTT.

This chain links TRBV11-1 with TRBJ2-7, with 10 bases aligning to TRBD1. The junction had 1 base not matched to a gene; V was cut back by 3 bases and J by 2 bases. The CDR3 is 14 amino acids. Germline loops: CDR1 SGHAT, CDR2 FQDESV (reference sequence). CDR3 nucleotide sequence: TGTGCCAGCAGCTTGGGGACAGGGGCCTACGAGCAGTACTTC. Its translation: CASSLGTGAYEQYF.

This sequence joins TRBV7-3 and TRBJ2-1, with D tentatively TRBD2 (6 bases). Trimming took off 5 bases at V and 4 bases at J, with 6 bases between the two ends. The germline gives CDR1 SGHTA, CDR2 FQGTGA. The CDR3 sequence is 12 residues long. The CDR3 loop reads CASSRGYNEQFF. DNA of the CDR3: TGTGCCAGCAGCCGGGGGTACAATGAGCAGTTCTTC.

The CDR3 nucleotides read TGTGCCAGCACTACGGGACTGGCATCGGAGACCCAGTACTTC. Translated: CASTTGLASETQYF. This rearrangement joins TRBV9 to TRBJ2-5; D perhaps matches TRBD2 (6 bases). Trimming cost V 6 bases and J 5 bases, with 17 bases left between them. This CDR3 spans 14 amino acids. Germline-derived CDR1 and CDR2 are SGDLS and YYNGEE.

The chain carries TRBV6-1 and TRBJ2-3, with 8 bases lining up with TRBD1. The V segment lost 3 bases and the J segment 0 bases; nucleotides outside the gene matches: 5. CDR3 length: 16 amino acids. Germline assignment: CDR1 MNHNS and CDR2 SASEGT. The CDR3 DNA sequence: TGTGCCAGCAGTGATTGGGACAGGACTAGCACAGATACGCAGTATTTT. Encoded protein: CASSDWDRTSTDTQYF.

The J gene is TRBJ1-1, the V gene TRBV4-3; tentative D call: TRBD1 (6 bases). The CDR3 spans 14 residues. Germline assignment: CDR1 LGHNA and CDR2 YSLEER. Trimming left V 3 bases short and J 10 bases short, with 18 bases between. The CDR3 reads CASSHVTGEIRAFF. DNA of the CDR3: TGCGCCAGCAGCCACGTGACAGGAGAAATCCGAGCTTTCTTT.

The J gene is TRBJ1-1, the V gene TRBV7-9; D not certain. V was cut by 2 bases and J by 4 bases, with 2 bases left in between. CDR1 and CDR2 from the germline V gene are SEHNR and FQNEAQ (reference sequence). This CDR3 region has 11 residues. Here the CDR3 reads CASSLPTEAFF. DNA of the CDR3: TGTGCCAGCAGCTTACCCACTGAAGCTTTCTTT. Based on the CDR3 plus reference TRBV7-9 and TRBJ1-1, the full variable domain is DTGVSQNPRHKITKRGQNVTFRCDPISEHNRLYWYRQTLGQGPEFLTYFQNEAQLEKSRLLSDRFSAERPKGSFSTLEIQRTEQGDSAMYLCASSLPTEAFFGQGTRLTVV.

This clone was observed a single time. The gene calls are TRBV6-5 and TRBJ2-2; weak D call: TRBD1 (5 bases). Between the trimmed V and J ends, which lost 6 bases and 6 bases, there was a span of 11 bases. Germline CDR1 is MNHEY and CDR2 is SVGAGI. The CDR3 runs 13 residues. In DNA, the CDR3 is TGTGCCAGCAGCCCCTGGGGCCCCGGGGAGCTGTTTTTT. Its protein product is CASSPWGPGELFF.

The chain has TRBV21-1 and TRBJ1-1. TRBV21-1 is listed as a pseudogene. The CDR3 sequence is 14 residues long. CDR3 bases: TGTGCCACAGGGGGGGCAGGGACGAACACTGAAGCTTTCTTT. Protein product: CATGGAGTNTEAFF.

The chain uses TRBV7-2 and TRBJ1-3; D not certain. The germline CDR1 and CDR2 sequences are SGHTA and FQGNSA. The CDR3 length is 14 residues. V gave up 3 bases and J gave up 2 bases, with 8 bases separating them. The CDR3 region is CASSLGNPGNTIYF. As DNA, the CDR3 is TGTGCCAGCAGCTTGGGCAACCCTGGAAACACCATATATTTT. Full variable domain (outside the CDR3, taken from reference TRBV7-2 and TRBJ1-3): GAGVSQSPSNKVTEKGKDVELRCDPISGHTALYWYRQSLGQGLEFLIYFQGNSAPDKSGLPSDRFSAERTGGSVSTLTIQRTQQEDSAVYLCASSLGNPGNTIYFGEGSWLTVV.

The chain employs TRBV12-5 and TRBJ1-2, with D possibly being TRBD1 (6 bases). V was clipped by 6 bases and J by 1 base, with 15 bases between them. Per germline, CDR1 LGHNT and CDR2 FRNRAP. CDR3 length: 15 residues. CDR3 DNA: TGTGCTAGTGGGTACACAGGGATATATAACTATGGCTACACCTTC. Its translation: CASGYTGIYNYGYTF.

V gene TRBV7-9 combines with J gene TRBJ2-3; 7 nucleotides line up with TRBD2. The CDR3 totals 14 residues. Germline V gene data show CDR1 as SEHNR and CDR2 as FQNEAQ (reference sequence). The V gene end was trimmed by 5 bases and the J gene end by 3 bases; junction bases not matched to a gene: 5. Here the CDR3 reads CASSRLAGTDTQYF. The CDR3 nucleotides read TGTGCCAGCAGCCGACTAGCAGGGACAGATACGCAGTATTTT.